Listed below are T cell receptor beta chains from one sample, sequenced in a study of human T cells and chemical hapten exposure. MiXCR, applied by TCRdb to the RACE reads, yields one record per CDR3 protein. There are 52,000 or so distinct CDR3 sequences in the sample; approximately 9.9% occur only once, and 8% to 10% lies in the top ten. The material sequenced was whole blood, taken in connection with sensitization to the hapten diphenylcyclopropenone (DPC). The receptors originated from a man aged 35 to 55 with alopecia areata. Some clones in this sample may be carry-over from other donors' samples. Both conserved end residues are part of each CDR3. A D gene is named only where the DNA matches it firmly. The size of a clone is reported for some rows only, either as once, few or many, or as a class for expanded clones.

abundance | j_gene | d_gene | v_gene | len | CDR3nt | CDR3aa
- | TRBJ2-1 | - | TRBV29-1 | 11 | TGCAGCGACAACAGGGAGTCCGAGCAGTTCTTC | CSDNRESEQFF
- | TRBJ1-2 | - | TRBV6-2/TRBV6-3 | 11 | TGTGCCAGGTTGGGACCCTCGGACTACACCTTC | CARLGPSDYTF
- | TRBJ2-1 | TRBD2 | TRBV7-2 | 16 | TGTGCCAGCAGCTTAAGATTAGGGGAGGGGAGCAATGAGCAGTTCTTC | CASSLRLGEGSNEQFF
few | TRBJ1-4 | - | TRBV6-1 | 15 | TGTGCCAGCAGCGAATACGACCTCGACCTTGAAAAACTGTTTTTT | CASSEYDLDLEKLFF
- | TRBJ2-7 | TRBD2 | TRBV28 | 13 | TGTGCCAGCATCAGCGGGAGGCTATCCGAGCAGTACTTC | CASISGRLSEQYF
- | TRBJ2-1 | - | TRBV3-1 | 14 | TGTGCCAGCAGCGGGAGTAGTAGCGACAATGAGCAGTTCTTC | CASSGSSSDNEQFF
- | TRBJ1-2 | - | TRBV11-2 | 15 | TGTGCCACCGACCACCCCGGGACAACTAACTATGGCTACACCTTC | CATDHPGTTNYGYTF
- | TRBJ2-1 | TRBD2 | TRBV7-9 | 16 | TGTGCCAGCAGCTTAGCTGGCGGGAGGCCCGAGTATGAGCAGTTCTTC | CASSLAGGRPEYEQFF
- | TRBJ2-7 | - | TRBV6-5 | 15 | TGTGCCAACAGTTTTGGCGGCAGGGGAGGAGACGAGCAGTACTTC | CANSFGGRGGDEQYF
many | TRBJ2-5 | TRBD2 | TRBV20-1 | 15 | TGCAGTGCTAGAGTTAGCGGGAGGGCCACAGAGACCCAGTACTTC | CSARVSGRATETQYF
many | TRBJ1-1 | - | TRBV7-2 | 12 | TGTGCCAGCAGCACCGACACCCGTGAAGCTTTCTTT | CASSTDTREAFF
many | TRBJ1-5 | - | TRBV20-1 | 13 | TGCAGTGCTTTAGAAGATAGCAATCAGCCCCAGCATTTT | CSALEDSNQPQHF
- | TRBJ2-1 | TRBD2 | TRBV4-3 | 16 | TGCGCCAGCAGCCAAGATTGGAGCGGGAGGAAGAATGAGCAGTTCTTC | CASSQDWSGRKNEQFF
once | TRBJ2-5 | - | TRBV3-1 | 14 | TGTGCCAGCAGCCAAGGTGTCTTAGAGGAGACCCAGTACTTC | CASSQGVLEETQYF